This T cell receptor beta chain was recovered during a study of blood T cell repertoires in COVID-19. Looking at the study overall: Samples taken during acute and convalescent COVID-19 were collected in the United States, Italy and Spain. The cDNA or gDNA used as material had been derived from T cells, B-cell-depleted T cells, or PBMCs.

This CDR3 is 14 amino acids long. From germline, CDR1 is SGHDT and CDR2 YYEEEE. V lost 0 bases to trimming and J lost 4 bases; unmatched junction nucleotides: 3. Methods used by the authors: How many nucleated cells were present was estimated from reference gene primer amplification. Using immunoSEQ multiplex PCR, the repertoire was profiled, and TCRdb retains in-frame clones only, with some absent. The V and J calls and clone size were taken over from that table, and D and trimming were inferred from the DNA. This table holds around 150,000 clones, 75% to 85% found once. This clonotype originated in a man aged 55-75 years with acute or convalescent COVID-19. The sequencing sample was made of peripheral blood. The J gene is TRBJ1-2, the V gene TRBV5-6, with 7 bases lining up with TRBD1. The DNA of the CDR3 is TGTGCCAGCAGCTTGGGGGACAGCCTCTATGGCTACACCTTC. Amino acids: CASSLGDSLYGYTF.